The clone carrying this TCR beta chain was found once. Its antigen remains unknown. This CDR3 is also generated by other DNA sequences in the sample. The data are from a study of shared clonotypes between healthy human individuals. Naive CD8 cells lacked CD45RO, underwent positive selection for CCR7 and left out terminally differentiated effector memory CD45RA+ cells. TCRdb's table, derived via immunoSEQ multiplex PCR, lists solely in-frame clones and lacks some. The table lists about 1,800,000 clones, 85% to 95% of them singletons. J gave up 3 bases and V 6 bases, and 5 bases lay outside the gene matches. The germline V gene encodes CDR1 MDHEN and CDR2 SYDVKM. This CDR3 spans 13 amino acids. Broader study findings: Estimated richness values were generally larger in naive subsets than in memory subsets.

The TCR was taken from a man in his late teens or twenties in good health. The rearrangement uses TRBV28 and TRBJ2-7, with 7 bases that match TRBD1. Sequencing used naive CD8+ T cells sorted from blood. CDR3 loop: CASRGDSSYEQYF. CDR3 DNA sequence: TGTGCCAGCAGGGGGGACAGCAGCTACGAGCAGTACTTC.